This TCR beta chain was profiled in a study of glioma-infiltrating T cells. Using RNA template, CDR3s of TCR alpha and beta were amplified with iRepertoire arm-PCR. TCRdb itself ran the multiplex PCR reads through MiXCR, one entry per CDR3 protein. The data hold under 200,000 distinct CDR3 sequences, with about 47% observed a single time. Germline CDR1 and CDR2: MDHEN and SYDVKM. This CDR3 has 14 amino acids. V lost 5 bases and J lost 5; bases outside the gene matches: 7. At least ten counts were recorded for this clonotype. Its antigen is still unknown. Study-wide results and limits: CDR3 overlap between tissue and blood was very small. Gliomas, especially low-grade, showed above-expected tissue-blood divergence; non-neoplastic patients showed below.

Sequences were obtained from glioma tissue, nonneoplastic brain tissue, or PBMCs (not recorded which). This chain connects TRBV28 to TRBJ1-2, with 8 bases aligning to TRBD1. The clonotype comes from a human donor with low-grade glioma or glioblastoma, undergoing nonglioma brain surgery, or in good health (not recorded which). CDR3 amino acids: CASSLVGDRYGYTF. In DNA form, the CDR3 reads TGTGCCAGCAGTCTTGTTGGGGACAGGTATGGCTACACCTTC.